Listed below are T cell receptor beta chains from one sample, sequenced in a study of blood T cell repertoires in COVID-19. Assay: immunoSEQ multiplex PCR; the TCRdb copy retains only in-frame clones and omits some. The table lists about 150,000 clones, around 83% of them singletons. Sequenced sample: peripheral blood. The source of these receptors is a woman aged 60-70 years with COVID-19, enrolled during active disease. The CDR3 runs from the conserved cysteine through the conserved F or W. D genes are given only for firm matches. For some rows the clone size is stated as once, few or many, or as a class when expanded; others skip it.

V: TRBV19
D: -
size: -
J: TRBJ2-7
DNA: TGTGCCAGTAGTATAAATCGCGGGTACGAGCAGTACTTC
CDR3: CASSINRGYEQYF

V: TRBV9
D: TRBD2
size: many
J: TRBJ2-1
DNA: TGTGCCAGCAGCCCGGGACTAGCGAGGTCCAATGAGCAGTTCTTC
CDR3: CASSPGLARSNEQFF

V: TRBV2
D: -
size: -
J: TRBJ1-5
DNA: TGTGCCAGCAGGGAGCAGGGAGGGAGCAATCAGCCCCAGCATTTT
CDR3: CASREQGGSNQPQHF

V: TRBV5-8
D: TRBD1
size: -
J: TRBJ2-6
DNA: TGTGCCAGCAGCCGCAGGGGGCCCGGGGCCAACGTCCTGACTTTC
CDR3: CASSRRGPGANVLTF

V: TRBV28
D: TRBD1
size: few
J: TRBJ1-1
DNA: TGTGCCAGCAGGGTACAGGGGGGTACTGAAGCTTTCTTT
CDR3: CASRVQGGTEAFF

V: TRBV2
D: TRBD1
size: -
J: TRBJ1-6
DNA: TGTGCCAGCGCCGGGACAGCGGTAAATTCACCCCTCCACTTT
CDR3: CASAGTAVNSPLHF

V: TRBV6-5
D: -
size: few
J: TRBJ1-4
DNA: TGTGCCAGCAGGGGGCAGGGGTATGAAAAACTGTTTTTT
CDR3: CASRGQGYEKLFF

V: TRBV6-5
D: -
size: -
J: TRBJ2-7
DNA: TGTGCCAGCAGTTACGAGGGCTACGAGCAGTACTTC
CDR3: CASSYEGYEQYF

V: TRBV5-1
D: -
size: once
J: TRBJ2-3
DNA: TGCGCCAGCTGGGCGGGCAGCACAGATACGCAGTATTTT
CDR3: CASWAGSTDTQYF

V: TRBV9
D: TRBD1
size: -
J: TRBJ2-2
DNA: TGTGCCAGCAGCGCCCTACAGGGGTCCGGGGAGCTGTTTTTT
CDR3: CASSALQGSGELFF

V: TRBV18
D: TRBD2
size: many
J: TRBJ2-7
DNA: TGTGCCAGCTCACCACCCGGACTAGCGAGCCACGAGCAGTACTTC
CDR3: CASSPPGLASHEQYF

V: TRBV27
D: TRBD2
size: -
J: TRBJ2-1
DNA: TGTGCCAGCAGTTTATCTAGCGGGAGGGCGGGTGAGCAGTTCTTC
CDR3: CASSLSSGRAGEQFF

V: TRBV20-1
D: TRBD2
size: -
J: TRBJ2-1
DNA: TGCAGTGCTAGTCAACTAGCGGTATACAATGAGCAGTTCTTC
CDR3: CSASQLAVYNEQFF

V: TRBV6-5
D: -
size: -
J: TRBJ1-1
DNA: TGTGCCAGCAGTTACCAACAGGGTGGGACTGAAGCTTTCTTT
CDR3: CASSYQQGGTEAFF

V: TRBV14
D: -
size: -
J: TRBJ1-1
DNA: TGTGCCAGCAGTTTCGGGGGAGGGCTTCTTGAAGCTTTCTTT
CDR3: CASSFGGGLLEAFF

V: TRBV14
D: -
size: -
J: TRBJ1-1
DNA: TGTGCCAGCAGCCAAGTTTTAGGGGCGTCGGCTGAAGCTTTCTTT
CDR3: CASSQVLGASAEAFF

V: TRBV3-1/TRBV3-2
D: -
size: -
J: TRBJ2-7
DNA: TGTGCCAGCAGCCAAGGCGGAATTACCTACGAGCAGTACTTC
CDR3: CASSQGGITYEQYF

V: TRBV14
D: TRBD2
size: -
J: TRBJ2-7
DNA: TGTGCCAGCAGCCAACCAGCGGGAGGCGTCTTCTACGAGCAGTACTTC
CDR3: CASSQPAGGVFYEQYF

V: TRBV18
D: TRBD1
size: few
J: TRBJ1-1
DNA: TGTGCCAGCTCACTATCTAAGGGGGCGGTCACTGAAGCTTTCTTT
CDR3: CASSLSKGAVTEAFF

V: TRBV15
D: TRBD1
size: -
J: TRBJ2-4
DNA: TGTGCCACCAGCGCCCGGGACAGAGTCAAAAACATTCAGTACTTC
CDR3: CATSARDRVKNIQYF

V: TRBV15
D: -
size: -
J: TRBJ1-6
DNA: TGTGCCACCAGCAGCGGAATGAGACAGATGGATTCACCCCTCCACTTT
CDR3: CATSSGMRQMDSPLHF

V: TRBV15
D: TRBD1
size: -
J: TRBJ1-1
DNA: TGTGCCACCAGCAGACCATACAGGGGAAGAACTGAAGCTTTCTTT
CDR3: CATSRPYRGRTEAFF

V: TRBV2
D: -
size: -
J: TRBJ1-5
DNA: TGTGCCAGCAGCCCACAGGGTAGGAATCAGCCCCAGCATTTT
CDR3: CASSPQGRNQPQHF

V: TRBV9
D: -
size: -
J: TRBJ1-1
DNA: TGTGCCAGCAGCGCTAGAGGGAACACTGAAGCTTTCTTT
CDR3: CASSARGNTEAFF

V: TRBV3-1/TRBV3-2
D: TRBD1
size: -
J: TRBJ1-2
DNA: TGTGCCAGCAGTCCGTCCCAGGGGGGTTATGGCTACACCTTC
CDR3: CASSPSQGGYGYTF

V: TRBV6-6
D: TRBD1
size: -
J: TRBJ2-1
DNA: TGTGCCAGCAGGGATGAGGGACAGGTCTCCTACAATGAGCAGTTCTTC
CDR3: CASRDEGQVSYNEQFF

V: TRBV5-1
D: -
size: -
J: TRBJ2-5
DNA: TGCGCCAGCAGCTTGGAATGGGGCGAGACCCAGTACTTC
CDR3: CASSLEWGETQYF

V: TRBV27
D: TRBD2
size: -
J: TRBJ2-6
DNA: TGTGCCAGCAGTTCACCCGGGACTAGCGGGATCTCTGGGGCCAACGTCCTGACTTTC
CDR3: CASSSPGTSGISGANVLTF

V: TRBV19
D: -
size: -
J: TRBJ1-1
DNA: TGTGCCAGTAGTATAGAGAGGTTGAACACTGAAGCTTTCTTT
CDR3: CASSIERLNTEAFF

V: TRBV2
D: -
size: -
J: TRBJ2-1
DNA: TGTGCCAGCATGGTCGACAGATACAATGAGCAGTTCTTC
CDR3: CASMVDRYNEQFF

V: TRBV11-2
D: TRBD1
size: -
J: TRBJ2-7
DNA: TGTGCCAGCAGCAGATTAGGGACAGGCAGCCTTACCAAGCAGTACTTC
CDR3: CASSRLGTGSLTKQYF

V: TRBV19
D: -
size: -
J: TRBJ1-5
DNA: TGTGCCAGTAGAACACCCGGGACACAACAGCCCCAGCATTTT
CDR3: CASRTPGTQQPQHF

V: TRBV5-4
D: -
size: -
J: TRBJ2-5
DNA: TGTGCCAGCAGCTCGCCCGGGCGGGGACAAGAGACCCAGTACTTC
CDR3: CASSSPGRGQETQYF

V: TRBV3-1/TRBV3-2
D: TRBD1
size: -
J: TRBJ1-2
DNA: TGTGCCAGCAGCCGCCGGGACAGTCAGAATGGCTACACCTTC
CDR3: CASSRRDSQNGYTF

V: TRBV7-2
D: TRBD2
size: -
J: TRBJ2-1
DNA: TGTGCCAGCAGCTTAGATGGTAGCGGGGGGGCCGGAGAGCAGTTCTTC
CDR3: CASSLDGSGGAGEQFF

V: TRBV24-1
D: TRBD1
size: -
J: TRBJ1-4
DNA: TGTGCCACCAGTGATTCTGGGACAGCTAATGAAAAACTGTTTTTT
CDR3: CATSDSGTANEKLFF

V: TRBV28
D: -
size: -
J: TRBJ2-7
DNA: TGTGCCAGCACCGTAAGGGGTGTCGAGCAGTACTTC
CDR3: CASTVRGVEQYF

V: TRBV5-4
D: TRBD2
size: -
J: TRBJ2-2
DNA: TGTGCCAGCAGCGCGGGGACTAGCGGGGGGTTGTGGAGTCCCGGGGAGCTGTTTTTT
CDR3: CASSAGTSGGLWSPGELFF

V: TRBV19
D: TRBD2
size: once
J: TRBJ2-3
DNA: TGTGCCAGTAGCCGACTAGCGGGGACAGATACGCAGTATTTT
CDR3: CASSRLAGTDTQYF

V: TRBV6-5
D: -
size: -
J: TRBJ1-1
DNA: TGTGCCAGCAGGCGCCCCAGGGGGAACACTGAAGCTTTCTTT
CDR3: CASRRPRGNTEAFF

V: TRBV7-8
D: -
size: once
J: TRBJ2-2
DNA: TGTGCCAGCAGCCAGGGGGGGTTGAGGAACACCGGGGAGCTGTTTTTT
CDR3: CASSQGGLRNTGELFF

V: TRBV6-4
D: TRBD1
size: once
J: TRBJ1-1
DNA: TGTGCCAGCAGCGTTACAGGGGGCGCGGGTAGCACTGAAGCTTTCTTT
CDR3: CASSVTGGAGSTEAFF

V: TRBV20-1
D: -
size: -
J: TRBJ1-1
DNA: TGCAGTGCTCCGGACGGGAATTTAGCTTTCTTT
CDR3: CSAPDGNLAFF

V: TRBV3-1/TRBV3-2
D: TRBD2
size: -
J: TRBJ2-2
DNA: TGTGCCAGCAAAAAACTGACCGGGACTAGCGGGAGCGGGGACACCGGGGAGCTGTTTTTT
CDR3: CASKKLTGTSGSGDTGELFF

V: TRBV19
D: TRBD2
size: -
J: TRBJ2-1
DNA: TGTGCCAGTAGTATATATGCTAGCGGGAGCTACAATGAGCAGTTCTTC
CDR3: CASSIYASGSYNEQFF

V: TRBV6-1
D: TRBD2
size: -
J: TRBJ2-2
DNA: TGTGCCAGCAGTGTTGGTAGCGGGGGGACGAACACCGGGGAGCTGTTTTTT
CDR3: CASSVGSGGTNTGELFF

V: TRBV6-4
D: -
size: -
J: TRBJ2-3
DNA: TGTGCCAGCAGTGACTCGGGGGGAGATACGCAGTATTTT
CDR3: CASSDSGGDTQYF

V: TRBV6-1
D: -
size: -
J: TRBJ1-5
DNA: TGTGCCAGCAGTGAAGGGCTTCAGCCCCAGCATTTT
CDR3: CASSEGLQPQHF

V: TRBV9
D: -
size: -
J: TRBJ1-3
DNA: TGTGCCAGCAGCGTAGATACTGGAAACACCATATATTTT
CDR3: CASSVDTGNTIYF

V: TRBV19
D: TRBD1
size: -
J: TRBJ2-1
DNA: TGTGCCAGTAGACCGGGACAGGGGGTTCCTACGTGGGTCTTC
CDR3: CASRPGQGVPTWVF

V: TRBV19
D: -
size: -
J: TRBJ1-4
DNA: TGTGCCAGTATCTCCCTCCCAAGCAGACATAATGAAAAACTGTTTTTT
CDR3: CASISLPSRHNEKLFF

V: TRBV9
D: -
size: once
J: TRBJ2-3
DNA: TGTGCCAGCAGCCCACCATCTCCAGGGATTACAGATACGCAGTATTTT
CDR3: CASSPPSPGITDTQYF

V: TRBV24-1
D: TRBD1
size: -
J: TRBJ1-1
DNA: TGTGCCACCAGCCCCAGGGGGCACACTGAAGCTTTCTTT
CDR3: CATSPRGHTEAFF

V: TRBV7-3
D: TRBD1
size: -
J: TRBJ2-1
DNA: TGTGCCAGCAGCGTGGACAGGGACCCCTACAATGAGCAGTTCTTC
CDR3: CASSVDRDPYNEQFF

V: TRBV11-2
D: -
size: -
J: TRBJ1-3
DNA: TGTGCCAGCAGCTTAGTCACAGGCGCCTCTGGAAACACCATATATTTT
CDR3: CASSLVTGASGNTIYF

V: TRBV7-3
D: -
size: -
J: TRBJ1-2
DNA: TGTGCCAGCAGCTTATCCTCCATAACGGGGATTCGGGGTGGCTACACCTTC
CDR3: CASSLSSITGIRGGYTF

V: TRBV2
D: TRBD1
size: -
J: TRBJ2-2
DNA: TGTGCCAGCAGTGATACGGACAGGGCGAACGGGGAGCTGTTTTTT
CDR3: CASSDTDRANGELFF

V: TRBV12-3/TRBV12-4
D: -
size: -
J: TRBJ1-3
DNA: TGTGCCAGCAGTCTTAGTGGAAACACCATATATTTT
CDR3: CASSLSGNTIYF

V: TRBV18
D: -
size: -
J: TRBJ1-1
DNA: TGTGCCAGCTCACCAGTGACCGGGACACAGAACACTGAAGCTTTCTTT
CDR3: CASSPVTGTQNTEAFF